Below, one TCR beta chain is given with its context. No cognate antigen has been identified for it. No per-base quality is available; no much larger clone lies one base away. To prepare the library, the immunoSEQ multiplex PCR assay was applied. In its TCRdb copy, this immuneACCESS table keeps in-frame sequences only and misses some clones. Where compared with another copy, unresolved V genes explain less than half of these, and the others have no known cause. The sample contains some 67,000 clones, approximately 87% of them found a single time. The top ten clonotypes cover under 2.5% of the sample. The entry originates in a study of control samples from healthy donors and cancer patients (dated by TCRdb to 2019 to 2021). CDR1 and CDR2 are read off the germline V gene as SNHLY and FYNNEI. Cut back by 6 bases and 5 bases, the V and J ends lie 13 bases apart. The CDR3 goes from the cysteine to the phenylalanine over 13 residues. Just CDR3 DNA is preserved here, 39 bases in frame from base 1.

The chain is assembled from TRBV2 and TRBJ2-5; 5 matching bases give a weak D call of TRBD2. The TCR sequence derives from a woman aged 45-65 years with head and neck cancer. The sample was PBMCs. Here is the DNA: TGTGCCAGCAGCGTAGACCGCGGGGAGACCCAGTACTTC. This codes for CASSVDRGETQYF.